This T cell receptor (beta chain) was obtained from a study of blood T cell repertoires in COVID-19. About the research overall: From the United States, Italy and Spain came samples of acute and convalescent COVID-19. PBMCs, B-cell-depleted T cells, or T cells were the source of the cDNA or gDNA that made up the material.

Trimming took 9 bases from V and 0 from J, leaving 9 bases between them. This CDR3 has 12 amino acids. CDR1 is MNHEY, CDR2 SMNVEV, per germline (reference sequence). Authors' processing steps: Using reference gene primer amplification, nucleated cell counts were estimated. Some clones are missing from TCRdb's copy, which holds only in-frame ones; the method was immunoSEQ multiplex PCR. The DNA was the basis for D and trimming; V, J and clone size are from that table. The sample carries 110,000 or so clones, 80% to 90% recorded once. The source is a man between 65 and 80 years old with active or convalescent COVID-19. The genes are TRBV27 and TRBJ2-7, with TRBD2 as a possible D gene (5 bases). Material for sequencing was peripheral blood. Here the CDR3 reads CASWTSSYEQYF. Here the CDR3 DNA reads TGTGCCAGTTGGACTTCCTCCTACGAGCAGTACTTC.